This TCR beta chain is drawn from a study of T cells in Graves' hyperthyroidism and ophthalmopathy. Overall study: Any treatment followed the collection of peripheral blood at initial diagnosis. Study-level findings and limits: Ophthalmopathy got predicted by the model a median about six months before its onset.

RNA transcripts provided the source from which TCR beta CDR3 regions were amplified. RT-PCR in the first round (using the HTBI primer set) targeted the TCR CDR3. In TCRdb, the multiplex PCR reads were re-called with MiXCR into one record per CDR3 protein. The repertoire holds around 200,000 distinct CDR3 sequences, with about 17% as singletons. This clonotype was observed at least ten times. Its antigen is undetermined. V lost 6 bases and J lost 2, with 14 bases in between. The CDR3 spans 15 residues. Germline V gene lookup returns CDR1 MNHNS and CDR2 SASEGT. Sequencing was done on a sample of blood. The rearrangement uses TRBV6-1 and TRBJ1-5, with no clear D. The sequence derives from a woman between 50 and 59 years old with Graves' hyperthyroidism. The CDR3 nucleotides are TGTGCCAGCAGAATCAACATAGTTGGCAATCAGCCCCAGCATTTT. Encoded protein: CASRINIVGNQPQHF.